This passage covers 25 T cell receptor beta chains from one sample sequenced in a study of cytomegalovirus exposure and HLA in healthy donors. PCR used 60 Vbeta primers and 13 Jbeta primers. The data were produced by immunoSEQ multiplex PCR, yet TCRdb's version contains in-frame clones alone and is incomplete. Among some 110,000 clones listed, 65% to 90% were seen once. Sequenced sample: PBMCs. These receptors were taken from a man aged 25-45 years in good health and CMV-seronegative.

The genes are TRBV6-6 and TRBJ2-7; maybe TRBD1 (6 bases). The germline CDR1 and CDR2 sequences are MNHNY and SVGAGI (reference sequence). The CDR3 contains 14 residues. V lost 0 bases and J 1 base, leaving 7 bases between the germline ends. The CDR3 spells CASSYSGQSYEQYF. Here the CDR3 DNA reads TGTGCCAGCAGTTACTCTGGACAGTCCTACGAGCAGTACTTC.

This clone was counted a single time. The chain combines TRBV18 with TRBJ1-3; 7 bases map to TRBD1. V was pared by 4 bases and J by 1 base, with 4 bases of the junction left unmatched. Germline V gene data show CDR1 as KGHSH and CDR2 as LQKENI. The CDR3 totals 15 residues. The CDR3 DNA reads TGTGCCAGCTCACTCGACAGGGCATCTGGAAACACCATATATTTT. Protein sequence: CASSLDRASGNTIYF.

The J gene is TRBJ1-2, the V gene TRBV12-5; 11 bases match TRBD1. The CDR3 spans 18 residues. From germline, CDR1 is LGHNT and CDR2 FRNRAP. Trimming cost V 0 bases and J 8 bases; bases outside gene matches: 14. The CDR3, as DNA: TGTGCTAGTGGTTTGGTATCGACGCCCGGACAGGGGGCGAGGGGCTACACCTTC. Translation: CASGLVSTPGQGARGYTF.

V and J are TRBV19 and TRBJ1-2; D is unclear. The germline CDR1 and CDR2 sequences are LNHDA and SQIVND (reference sequence). With 6 bases removed from V and 5 bases from J, the gap between germline ends came to 22 bases. The CDR3 length is 16 residues. The CDR3 spells CASSAGVRLVAYGYTF. The CDR3 DNA reads as TGTGCCAGTAGCGCGGGAGTACGCCTCGTGGCGTATGGCTACACCTTC.

Note on this clone: Likely a read error: the CDR3 ends without its conserved phenylalanine or tryptophan. No DNA is shown, since the ends of the CDR3 on it are uncertain; the CDR3 is the one TCRdb lists. The genes are TRBV21-1 and TRBJ1-5. TRBV21-1 has pseudogene status. Counting both end residues, the CDR3 totals 17 amino acids. The CDR3 sequence is CATNGLKKKQVPLSNSS.

This rearrangement joins TRBV2 to TRBJ1-5; 8 bases match TRBD1. This CDR3 is 14 amino acids long. V was pared by 5 bases and J by 6 bases, with 6 bases of the junction left unmatched. Germline CDR1 and CDR2: SNHLY and FYNNEI. DNA for the CDR3: TGTGCCAGCAGTCCCGACAGGGGTCGTCAGCCCCAGCATTTT. Amino acids: CASSPDRGRQPQHF.

The chain couples TRBV10-3 to TRBJ1-3; D is unresolved. Trimming took off 3 bases at V and 0 bases at J, with 6 bases between the two ends. The CDR3 sequence is 14 residues long. From germline, CDR1 is ENHRY and CDR2 SYGVKD. DNA for the CDR3: TGTGCCATCAGTGATGGCCACTCTGGAAACACCATATATTTT. It codes for CAISDGHSGNTIYF.

This clone was seen a single time. The J gene is TRBJ2-5, the V gene TRBV5-1; 11 nucleotides agree with TRBD2. In germline, CDR1 is SGHRS, CDR2 YFSETQ. The CDR3 has 17 residues. V shed 0 bases, J shed 1 base, and the junction held 5 bases outside the gene matches. The CDR3: CASSLVSSGGSQETQYF. DNA for the CDR3: TGCGCCAGCAGCTTGGTGTCTAGCGGGGGGTCCCAAGAGACCCAGTACTTC.

V is TRBV6-6 and J is TRBJ2-5, with D possibly being TRBD1 (6 bases). V was cut by 0 bases and J by 0 bases, with 8 bases left in between. Germline CDR1 MNHNY, CDR2 SVGAGI (reference sequence). The CDR3 has 15 residues. CDR3 in amino acids: CASSYSGAYQETQYF. In nucleotides, the CDR3 is TGTGCCAGCAGTTACTCGGGGGCGTACCAAGAGACCCAGTACTTC.

This clone was seen once. J is TRBJ1-2 and V is TRBV5-4; D not resolved. The CDR3 sequence is 13 residues long. Germline V gene sequence: CDR1 SGHNT, CDR2 YYREEE (reference sequence). With 0 bases removed from V and 8 bases from J, the gap between germline ends came to 11 bases. Here the CDR3 reads CASSLVGGGGYTF. The DNA of the CDR3 is TGTGCCAGCAGCTTGGTAGGCGGTGGAGGCTACACCTTC.

The chain is built from TRBV9 and TRBJ1-6; D ambiguous. With 5 bases removed from V and 0 bases from J, the gap between germline ends came to 9 bases. Germline-derived CDR1 and CDR2 are SGDLS and YYNGEE. The CDR3 covers 15 residues. CDR3: CASSAEFSYNSPLHF. In DNA, the CDR3 is TGTGCCAGCAGTGCAGAATTCTCCTATAATTCACCCCTCCACTTT.

This sequence joins TRBV4-1 and TRBJ2-5; maybe TRBD2 (7 bases). CDR1 is MGHRA and CDR2 is YSYEKL in the germline V gene. The V end was cut by 6 bases, the J end by 4 bases, with 24 bases between. This CDR3 has 17 amino acids. This CDR3 reads CASSLTERGAYGETQYF. The CDR3 nucleotides are TGCGCCAGCAGTCTCACCGAACGGGGGGCTTATGGAGAGACCCAGTACTTC.

The V gene is TRBV15, the J gene TRBJ2-2, with D tentatively TRBD1 (6 bases). Germline V gene lookup returns CDR1 LNHNV and CDR2 YYDKDF (reference sequence). The CDR3 is 15 residues long. V lost 1 base, J lost 6 bases, and 12 bases lay in between. The CDR3 sequence: CATSRVGQGPGELFF. The CDR3 DNA is TGTGCCACCAGCAGAGTAGGGCAGGGGCCCGGGGAGCTGTTTTTT.

The CDR3 bases are TGTGCCAGCAGCTCGTGGACTAGCGACAATGAGCAGTTCTTC. The encoded protein is CASSSWTSDNEQFF. The gene calls are TRBV7-9 and TRBJ2-1, with TRBD2 identical over 9 bases. Germline CDR1 SEHNR, CDR2 FQNEAQ (reference sequence). Unmatched junction bases numbered 3, after V lost 4 bases and J lost 5 bases. The CDR3 runs to 14 residues.

This clone appeared a single time. The chain joins TRBV6-1 to TRBJ1-5; unclear D gene. Germline V gives CDR1 MNHNS, CDR2 SASEGT. The ends were cut back, 5 bases at V and 1 base at J, with 12 bases in the middle. CDR3 length equals 15 residues. CDR3 region: CASSTTLASNQPQHF. The CDR3 nucleotides are TGTGCCAGCAGTACGACGCTAGCCAGCAATCAGCCCCAGCATTTT.

The chain couples TRBV5-1 to TRBJ1-2; D remains ambiguous. V lost 0 bases, J lost 3 bases, and 6 bases lay in between. CDR3 size: 13 residues. Germline assignment: CDR1 SGHRS and CDR2 YFSETQ. The CDR3 sequence: CASSLARDYGYTF. The CDR3 DNA reads TGCGCCAGCAGCTTGGCTCGCGACTATGGCTACACCTTC.

In DNA form, the CDR3 reads TGTGCCAGCAATAGTAGAGGGATCAGTGGCTACACCTTC. As protein: CASNSRGISGYTF. V gene TRBV2 combines with J gene TRBJ1-2, with D uncertain. The V end lost 7 bases, the J end lost 7 bases, and 16 bases lay between the germline ends. CDR3 length: 13 amino acids. The germline V gene encodes CDR1 SNHLY and CDR2 FYNNEI.

This rearrangement joins TRBV19 to TRBJ2-7; a weak D match, TRBD1 (6 bases). V was pared by 2 bases and J by 5 bases, with 13 bases between. Germline V CDR1 and CDR2: LNHDA, SQIVND (reference sequence). This CDR3 contains 14 residues. In DNA, the CDR3 is TGTGCCAGTAGTATAATCGGTAGGGGGAACGAGCAGTACTTC. Translated: CASSIIGRGNEQYF.

The V call is TRBV28, the J call TRBJ2-7, with 7 bases matching TRBD1. The germline V gene encodes CDR1 MDHEN and CDR2 SYDVKM. This CDR3 contains 16 residues. The V and J ends lost 2 bases and 10 bases, in that order; junction bases with no gene match: 17. CDR3 coding DNA: TGTGCCAGCAGTTTACGGGCAGGGGGTACCCCTACGAGCCAGTACTTC. This translates into CASSLRAGGTPTSQYF.

The V call is TRBV5-1, the J call TRBJ2-7; D is perhaps TRBD2 (6 bases). V dropped 0 bases and J dropped 0 bases, with 10 bases sitting between them. CDR1 is SGHRS, CDR2 YFSETQ, per germline. The CDR3 is 15 amino acids. The CDR3 loop reads CASSLVGDSSYEQYF. CDR3 bases: TGCGCCAGCAGCTTGGTTGGGGACTCCTCCTACGAGCAGTACTTC.

The rearrangement links TRBV6-5 to TRBJ1-1; D might be TRBD1 (5 bases). Deletions cut 6 bases from V and 7 bases from J, with 15 bases between. The CDR3 consists of 13 residues. Germline V CDR1 and CDR2: MNHEY, SVGAGI. This CDR3 reads CASSWGRHGEAFF. CDR3 bases: TGTGCCAGCAGCTGGGGCCGCCACGGTGAAGCTTTCTTT.

The chain links TRBV28 to TRBJ1-1; 8 positions agree with TRBD1. The V segment lost 4 bases and the J segment 3 bases; nucleotides outside the gene matches: 10. Germline CDR1 MDHEN, CDR2 SYDVKM. The CDR3 spans 16 residues. The CDR3 loop reads CASSSPQTGADTEAFF. The CDR3 nucleotides read TGTGCCAGCAGTTCCCCCCAGACAGGGGCAGACACTGAAGCTTTCTTT.

The chain joins TRBV29-1 to TRBJ1-1; 7 bases match TRBD1. The CDR3 loop spans 12 amino acids. Germline-derived CDR1 and CDR2 are SQVTM and ANQGSEA. V lost 3 bases to trimming and J lost 4 bases; unmatched junction nucleotides: 2. CDR3 coding DNA: TGCAGCGTTGAGGCAGGGGGCACTGAAGCTTTCTTT. Translated: CSVEAGGTEAFF.

The chain employs TRBV19 and TRBJ2-1, with a tentative D call TRBD1 (5 bases). The CDR3 extends over 14 amino acids. The ends were cut back, 7 bases at V and 5 bases at J, with 15 bases in the middle. Germline V CDR1 and CDR2: LNHDA, SQIVND (reference sequence). CDR3 sequence: CASTSGPTHNEQFF. The CDR3 DNA follows: TGTGCCAGTACTTCAGGGCCAACTCACAATGAGCAGTTCTTC.

The CDR3: CASSQGFGQRTDEQFF. The CDR3 DNA sequence: TGCGCCAGCAGCCAAGGATTTGGACAGCGGACGGATGAGCAGTTCTTC. J is TRBJ2-1 and V is TRBV4-3; maybe TRBD1 (6 bases). The CDR3 covers 16 residues. Germline V gene lookup returns CDR1 LGHNA and CDR2 YSLEER. Trimming took 1 base from V and 8 from J, leaving 18 bases between them.